This TCR beta chain comes out of a study of blood T cell repertoires in COVID-19. About the research overall: Nucleic acid was either cDNA or gDNA, and it came from T cells, B-cell-depleted T cells, or PBMCs.

Those enrolled in Seattle joined during active infection and were followed longitudinally afterward. Original analysis: The authors estimated nucleated cell counts from reference gene primer amplification. Sequenced by immunoSEQ multiplex PCR; TCRdb stores in-frame clones only, minus some. V, J and clone size are taken as reported in that table, and D and trimming were inferred from the DNA itself. Of 350,000 to 400,000 clones listed, 89% are singletons. This CDR3 is 15 amino acids long. Germline CDR1 is MNHNY and CDR2 is SVGAGI (reference sequence). V lost 6 bases and J lost 6; bases outside the gene matches: 11.

This sequence joins TRBV6-6 and TRBJ1-3, with 7 bases that match TRBD1. This sequence originates from a woman in her 30s with COVID-19, enrolled during active disease. Sequencing input: peripheral blood. This chain's CDR3 is CASSRTGDRKNTIYF. The CDR3 nucleotides are TGTGCCAGCAGCCGCACAGGGGACCGAAAAAACACCATATATTTT.